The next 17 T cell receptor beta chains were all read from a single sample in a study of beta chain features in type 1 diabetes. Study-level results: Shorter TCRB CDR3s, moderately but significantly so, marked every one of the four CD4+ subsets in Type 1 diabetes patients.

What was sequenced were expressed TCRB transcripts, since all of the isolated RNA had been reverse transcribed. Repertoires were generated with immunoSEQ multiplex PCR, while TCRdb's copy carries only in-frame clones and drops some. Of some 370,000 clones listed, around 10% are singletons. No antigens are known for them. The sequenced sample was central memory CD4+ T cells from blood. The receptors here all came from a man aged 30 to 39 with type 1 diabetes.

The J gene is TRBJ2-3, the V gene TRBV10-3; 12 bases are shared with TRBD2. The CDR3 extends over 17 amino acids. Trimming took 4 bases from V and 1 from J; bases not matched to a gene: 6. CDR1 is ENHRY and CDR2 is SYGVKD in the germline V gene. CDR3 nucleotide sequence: TGTGCCATCAGTGGTTCTAGCGGGAGGGGAGGCACAGATACGCAGTATTTT. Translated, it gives CAISGSSGRGGTDTQYF.

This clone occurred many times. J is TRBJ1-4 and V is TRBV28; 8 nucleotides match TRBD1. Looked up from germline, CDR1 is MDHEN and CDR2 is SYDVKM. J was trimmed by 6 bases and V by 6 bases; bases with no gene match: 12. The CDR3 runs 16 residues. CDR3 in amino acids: CASSFVDRVKDEKLFF. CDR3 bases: TGTGCCAGCAGCTTTGTGGACAGGGTTAAGGATGAAAAACTGTTTTTT.

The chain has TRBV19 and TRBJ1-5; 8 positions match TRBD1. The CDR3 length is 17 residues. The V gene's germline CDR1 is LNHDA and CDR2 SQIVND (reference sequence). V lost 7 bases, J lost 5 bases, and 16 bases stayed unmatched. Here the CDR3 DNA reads TGTGCCAGTATGGACGCAGGGGGCGTGAAGACCTATCAGCCCCAGCATTTT. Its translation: CASMDAGGVKTYQPQHF.

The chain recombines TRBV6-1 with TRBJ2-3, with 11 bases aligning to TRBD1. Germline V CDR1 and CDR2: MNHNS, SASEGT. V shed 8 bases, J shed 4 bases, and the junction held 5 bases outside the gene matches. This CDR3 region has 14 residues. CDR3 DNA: TGTGCCAGCCAGGACAGGGGGCTATCAGATACGCAGTATTTT. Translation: CASQDRGLSDTQYF.

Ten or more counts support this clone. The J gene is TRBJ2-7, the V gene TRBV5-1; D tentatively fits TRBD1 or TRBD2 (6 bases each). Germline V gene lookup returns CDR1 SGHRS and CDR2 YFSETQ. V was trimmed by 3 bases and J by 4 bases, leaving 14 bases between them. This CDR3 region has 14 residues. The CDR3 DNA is TGCGCCAGCAGCTCCGGGGGCGGCTATTACGAGCAGTACTTC. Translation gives CASSSGGGYYEQYF. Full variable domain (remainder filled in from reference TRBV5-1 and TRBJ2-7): KAGVTQTPRYLIKTRGQQVTLSCSPISGHRSVSWYQQTPGQGLQFLFEYFSETQRNKGNFPGRFSGRQFSNSRSEMNVSTLELGDSALYLCASSSGGGYYEQYFGPGTRLTVT.

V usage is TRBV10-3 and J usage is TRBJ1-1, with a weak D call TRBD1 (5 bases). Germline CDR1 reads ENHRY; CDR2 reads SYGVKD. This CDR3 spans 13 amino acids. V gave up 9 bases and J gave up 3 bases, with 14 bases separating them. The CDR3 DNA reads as TGTGCCATTCCGTCCCCGGGGGACACTGAAGCTTTCTTT. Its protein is CAIPSPGDTEAFF.

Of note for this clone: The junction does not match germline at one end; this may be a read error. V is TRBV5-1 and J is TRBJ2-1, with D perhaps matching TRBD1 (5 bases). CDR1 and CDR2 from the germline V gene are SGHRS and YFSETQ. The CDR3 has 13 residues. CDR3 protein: CASSPAGPNEQFF. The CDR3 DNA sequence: TGTGCCAGCAGCCCCGCAGGGCCCAATGAGCAGTTCTTC.

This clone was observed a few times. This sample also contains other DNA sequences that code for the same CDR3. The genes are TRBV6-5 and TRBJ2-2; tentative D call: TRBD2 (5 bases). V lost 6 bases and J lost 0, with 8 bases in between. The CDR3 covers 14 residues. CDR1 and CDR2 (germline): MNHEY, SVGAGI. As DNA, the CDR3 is TGTGCCAGCAGGGAGGTTTCGAACACCGGGGAGCTGTTTTTT. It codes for CASREVSNTGELFF.

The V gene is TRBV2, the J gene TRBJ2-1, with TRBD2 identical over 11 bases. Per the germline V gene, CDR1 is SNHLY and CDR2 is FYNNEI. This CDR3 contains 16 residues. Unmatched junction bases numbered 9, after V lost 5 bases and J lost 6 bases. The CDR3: CASSPTTSGTVNEQFF. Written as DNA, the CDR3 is TGTGCCAGCAGTCCAACGACTAGCGGGACAGTCAATGAGCAGTTCTTC. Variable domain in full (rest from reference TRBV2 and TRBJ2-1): EPEVTQTPSHQVTQMGQEVILRCVPISNHLYFYWYRQILGQKVEFLVSFYNNEISEKSEIFDDQFSVERPDGSNFTLKIRSTKLEDSAMYFCASSPTTSGTVNEQFFGPGTRLTVL.

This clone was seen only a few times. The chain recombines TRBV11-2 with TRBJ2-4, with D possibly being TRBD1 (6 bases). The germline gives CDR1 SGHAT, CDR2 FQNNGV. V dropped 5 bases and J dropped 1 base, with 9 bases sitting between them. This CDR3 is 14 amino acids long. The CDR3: CASSPTGAKNIQYF. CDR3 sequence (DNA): TGTGCCAGCAGCCCCACAGGGGCCAAAAACATTCAGTACTTC.

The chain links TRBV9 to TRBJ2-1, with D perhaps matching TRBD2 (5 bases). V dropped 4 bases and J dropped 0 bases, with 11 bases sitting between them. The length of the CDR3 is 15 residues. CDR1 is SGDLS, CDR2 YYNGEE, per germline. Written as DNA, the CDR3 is TGTGCCAGCAGCCAGCAAGGGAGCTCCTACAATGAGCAGTTCTTC. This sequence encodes CASSQQGSSYNEQFF.

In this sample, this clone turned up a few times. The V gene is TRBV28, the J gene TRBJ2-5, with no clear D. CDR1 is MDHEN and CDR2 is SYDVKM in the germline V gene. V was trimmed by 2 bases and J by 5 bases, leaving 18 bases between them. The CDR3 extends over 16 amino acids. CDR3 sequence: CASSLRKANPWETQYF. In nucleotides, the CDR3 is TGTGCCAGCAGTTTAAGGAAGGCAAACCCGTGGGAGACCCAGTACTTC.

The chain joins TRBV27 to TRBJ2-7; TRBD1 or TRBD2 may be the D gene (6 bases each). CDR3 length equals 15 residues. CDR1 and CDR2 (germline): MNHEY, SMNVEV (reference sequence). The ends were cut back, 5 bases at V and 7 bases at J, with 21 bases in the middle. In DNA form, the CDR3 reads TGTGCCAGCAGTCCTCCTTACCGATTAGGGGGGGAGCAGTACTTC. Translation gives CASSPPYRLGGEQYF.

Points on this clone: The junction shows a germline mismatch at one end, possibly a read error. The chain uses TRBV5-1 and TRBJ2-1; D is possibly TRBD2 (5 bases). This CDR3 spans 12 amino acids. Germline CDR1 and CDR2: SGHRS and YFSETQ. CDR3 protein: CASSPFGDEQLF. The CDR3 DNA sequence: TGCGCCAGCAGCCCCTTCGGGGATGAGCAGCTCTTC.

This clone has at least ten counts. As DNA, the CDR3 is TGTGCCAGCAGCCCAGGGGACAGGGCCGAGCAGTACTTC. As protein: CASSPGDRAEQYF. This rearrangement joins TRBV4-2 to TRBJ2-7; 9 bases align to TRBD1. Germline CDR1 is LGHNA and CDR2 is YNFKEQ. The CDR3 is 13 residues long. Germline trimming cut 4 bases from V and 6 bases from J; bases unmatched to any gene: 4.

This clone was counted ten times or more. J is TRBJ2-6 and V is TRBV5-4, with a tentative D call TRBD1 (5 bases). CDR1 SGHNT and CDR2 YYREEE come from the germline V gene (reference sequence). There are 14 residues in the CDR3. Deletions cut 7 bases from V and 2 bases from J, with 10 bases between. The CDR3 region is CASGARTGANVLTF. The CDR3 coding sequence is TGTGCCAGCGGGGCTAGGACTGGGGCCAACGTCCTGACTTTC.

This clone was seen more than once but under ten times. CDR3 in DNA: TGTGCCAGCAGCCTCTCGACTGGGCCCACCGGGGAGCTGTTTTTT. The encoded protein is CASSLSTGPTGELFF. This chain connects TRBV5-4 to TRBJ2-2, with D unclear. The V end lost 4 bases, the J end lost 4 bases, and 14 bases lay between the germline ends. Germline assignment: CDR1 SGHNT and CDR2 YYREEE (reference sequence). The CDR3 consists of 15 residues.